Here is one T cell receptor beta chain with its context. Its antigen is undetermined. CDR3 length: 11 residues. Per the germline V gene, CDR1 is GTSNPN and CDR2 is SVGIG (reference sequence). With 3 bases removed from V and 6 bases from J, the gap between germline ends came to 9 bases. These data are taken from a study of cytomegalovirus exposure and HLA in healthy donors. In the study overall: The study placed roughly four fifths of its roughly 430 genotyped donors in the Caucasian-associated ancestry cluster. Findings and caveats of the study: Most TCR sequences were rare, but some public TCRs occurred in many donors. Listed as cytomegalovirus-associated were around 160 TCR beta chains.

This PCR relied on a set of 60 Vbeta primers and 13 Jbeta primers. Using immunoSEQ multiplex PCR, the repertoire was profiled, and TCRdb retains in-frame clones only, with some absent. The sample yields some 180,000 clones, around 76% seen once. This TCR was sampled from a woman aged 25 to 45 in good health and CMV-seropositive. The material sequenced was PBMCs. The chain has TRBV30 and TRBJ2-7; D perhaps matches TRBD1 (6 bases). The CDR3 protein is CAWRWGREQYF. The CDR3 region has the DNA TGTGCCTGGAGATGGGGGCGCGAGCAGTACTTC.